What follows describes a single T cell receptor (beta chain). The sample comes from a study of blood T cell repertoires in COVID-19. The CDR3 consists of 14 residues. Germline values: CDR1 LGHDT, CDR2 YNNKEL (reference sequence). V trimming: 4 bases; J trimming: 15 bases; junction bases outside the gene matches: 13. Libraries were prepared by immunoSEQ multiplex PCR; TCRdb keeps only in-frame clonotypes and omits some of them. The data show roughly 100,000 clones, roughly 82% seen once. This TCR was recovered from a human donor in a cohort sampled during active COVID-19. The sequenced sample consisted of peripheral blood. The chain carries TRBV3-1 (or the pseudogene TRBV3-2) and TRBJ2-4; the match to TRBD1 covers 9 bases. CDR3 nucleotides: TGTGCCAGCAGCCCAAACCCCGGGGACAGGGTAGGGTACTTC. It codes for CASSPNPGDRVGYF.